The 23 T cell receptor beta chains reported below all come from one sample, sequenced in a study of shared clonotypes between healthy human individuals. Only in-frame clones appear in the TCRdb table, and some are missing; sequencing was by immunoSEQ multiplex PCR. There are some 360,000 clones in the sample; more than 60% occur only once, and more than 9% lies in the top ten. Material for sequencing was memory CD4+ T cells sorted from blood. Subset noted: CD45RA-negative fraction. The receptors originated from a man aged 30-40 years in good health.

This clone was recorded a few times. V gene TRBV2 combines with J gene TRBJ2-1; D is possibly TRBD1 or TRBD2 (5 bases each). There are 13 residues in the CDR3. The V end was cut by 8 bases, the J end by 6 bases, with 14 bases between. In germline, CDR1 is SNHLY, CDR2 FYNNEI. The CDR3 coding sequence is TGTGCCAGCGGGACCCGATTTGCCAATGAGCAGTTCTTC. This sequence encodes CASGTRFANEQFF.

The V call is TRBV6-5, the J call TRBJ2-1, with D perhaps being TRBD1 or TRBD2 (6 bases each). The V gene lost 0 bases and the J gene lost 5 bases, with 14 bases spanning the gap. Germline V gene sequence: CDR1 MNHEY, CDR2 SVGAGI. The CDR3 is made up of 16 amino acids. CDR3 amino acids: CASSYSIGGSHNEQFF. CDR3 nucleotide sequence: TGTGCCAGCAGTTACTCGATAGGGGGGAGTCACAATGAGCAGTTCTTC.

This clone was picked up a small number of times. J is TRBJ2-5 and V is TRBV28; D possibly corresponds to TRBD2 (6 bases). Per germline, CDR1 MDHEN and CDR2 SYDVKM. V was clipped by 5 bases and J by 0 bases, with 19 bases between them. CDR3 length equals 17 residues. The CDR3 loop reads CASSASEGWGDQETQYF. The CDR3 nucleotides read TGTGCCAGCAGTGCGTCCGAGGGTTGGGGGGACCAAGAGACCCAGTACTTC.

The chain joins TRBV6-6 to TRBJ2-7, with no clear D. The V end lost 0 bases, the J end lost 1 base, and 13 bases lay between the germline ends. CDR1 and CDR2 (germline): MNHNY, SVGAGI (reference sequence). The CDR3 consists of 16 residues. CDR3 nucleotide sequence: TGTGCCAGCAGTTACTCGGGCAACTTGCCTTCCTACGAGCAGTACTTC. Translation gives CASSYSGNLPSYEQYF.

The chain carries TRBV4-1 and TRBJ2-7; the D gene is possibly TRBD2 (6 bases). Trimming removed 0 bases at V and 7 bases at J, with 13 bases between. Germline assignment: CDR1 MGHRA and CDR2 YSYEKL. The CDR3 is 14 amino acids. The CDR3 spells CASSQEAGTREQYF. In DNA, the CDR3 is TGCGCCAGCAGCCAAGAGGCGGGAACTAGAGAGCAGTACTTC.

The chain employs TRBV6-5 and TRBJ2-4, with TRBD2 matching over 7 bases. Germline assignment: CDR1 MNHEY and CDR2 SVGAGI. After removal of 0 bases from V and 3 bases from J, the junction contained 5 bases not matched to a gene. There are 16 residues in the CDR3. The CDR3 here is CASSYSGRDGKNIQYF. As DNA, the CDR3 is TGTGCCAGCAGTTACTCTGGGAGGGACGGCAAAAACATTCAGTACTTC.

This sequence joins TRBV5-4 and TRBJ2-1, with D possibly TRBD1 on 6 matching bases. CDR3 length equals 14 residues. CDR1 is SGHNT, CDR2 YYREEE, per germline (reference sequence). V lost 4 bases and J lost 6, with 14 bases in between. In DNA form, the CDR3 reads TGTGCCAGCAGCGACCGTCAGGGGTCCAATGAGCAGTTCTTC. Translated: CASSDRQGSNEQFF.

In its sample, this clone was seen a few times. This chain links TRBV27 with TRBJ1-5, with D possibly TRBD1 on 5 matching bases. Germline-derived CDR1 and CDR2 are MNHEY and SMNVEV (reference sequence). V was clipped by 5 bases and J by 0 bases, with 14 bases between them. CDR3 length: 16 amino acids. The CDR3 DNA reads as TGTGCCAGCAGTAAACGGGGCGGGAATAGCAATCAGCCCCAGCATTTT. Translation gives CASSKRGGNSNQPQHF.

The chain couples TRBV7-5 to TRBJ1-2; TRBD1, as called in the table, went unchecked against the DNA. TRBV7-5 is a known pseudogene. The CDR3 has 18 amino acids. The CDR3 loop is CVRSPHPKTSGQPYGYTF. The CDR3 region has the DNA TGTGTCAGAAGCCCGCACCCAAAAACCTCGGGACAGCCCTATGGCTACACCTTC.

The chain carries TRBV7-2 and TRBJ2-1; D perhaps matches TRBD2 (5 bases). Germline V CDR1 and CDR2: SGHTA, FQGNSA. The CDR3 loop spans 14 amino acids. This chain's CDR3 is CATQASIPDGEQFF. The DNA of the CDR3 is TGTGCTACCCAGGCTAGCATTCCGGACGGTGAGCAGTTCTTC.

The count of this clone is one. This chain uses TRBV14 with TRBJ2-1; 8 nucleotides align to TRBD2. Germline CDR1 and CDR2: SGHDN and FVKESK. The V segment lost 3 bases and the J segment 4 bases; nucleotides outside the gene matches: 5. The CDR3 contains 15 residues. The CDR3 loop is CASSHLSGSYNEQFF. The CDR3 DNA follows: TGTGCCAGCAGCCATTTAAGCGGGAGTTACAATGAGCAGTTCTTC.

This clone was counted many times. The chain couples TRBV6-5 to TRBJ1-2; D is uncertain. The length of the CDR3 is 14 residues. Germline-derived CDR1 and CDR2 are MNHEY and SVGAGI. V was pared by 4 bases and J by 4 bases, with 13 bases between. This CDR3 is CASSLGGIPYGYTF. CDR3 nucleotides: TGTGCCAGCAGTTTGGGAGGGATTCCCTATGGCTACACCTTC.

This chain connects TRBV20-1 to TRBJ1-5; D uncertain. CDR3 length equals 11 residues. Between the trimmed V and J ends, which lost 3 bases and 11 bases, there was a span of 11 bases. CDR1 and CDR2 (germline): DFQATT, SNEGSKA (reference sequence). DNA of the CDR3: TGCAGTGCTAGGGGTGGCCCGTCCCAGCATTTT. The encoded protein is CSARGGPSQHF.

This clone was picked up one time. V gene TRBV27 combines with J gene TRBJ2-2; D possibly uses TRBD1 or TRBD2 (6 bases each). Per the germline V gene, CDR1 is MNHEY and CDR2 is SMNVEV (reference sequence). This CDR3 region has 14 residues. Trimming cost V 7 bases and J 5 bases, with 14 bases left between them. The CDR3 DNA reads TGTGCCAGCACCCCGGGGGCGCAGACCGGGGAGCTGTTTTTT. Its translation is CASTPGAQTGELFF.

This clone was seen more than once but under ten times. The chain is built from TRBV6-4 and TRBJ2-7; maybe TRBD1 (6 bases). The CDR3 is made up of 14 amino acids. V shed 6 bases and J shed 3 bases, with 15 bases lying between them. Germline lookup yields CDR1 MRHNA and CDR2 SNTAGT. DNA of the CDR3: TGTGCCAGCAGCCCTCGGGTAGGGGGCTACGAGCAGTACTTC. Its protein is CASSPRVGGYEQYF.

About this clone itself: Other DNA sequences in the same sample also yield this CDR3. DNA of the CDR3: TGTGCCAGCAGTGCCCGGATAAGCTCCTACGAGCAGTACTTC. Translating it yields CASSARISSYEQYF. The chain joins TRBV6-1 to TRBJ2-7; D is unclear. CDR1 MNHNS and CDR2 SASEGT come from the germline V gene. The CDR3 is made up of 14 amino acids. V shed 4 bases and J shed 0 bases, with 10 bases lying between them.

This clone was seen just once. The J gene is TRBJ2-5, the V gene TRBV7-2; D remains unclear. Germline CDR1 and CDR2: SGHTA and FQGNSA. This CDR3 region has 14 residues. Trimming took 5 bases from V and 2 from J, leaving 12 bases between them. The DNA for the CDR3 is TGTGCCAGCAGCCCCAGACTGGAGCAAGAGACCCAGTACTTC. Translating it yields CASSPRLEQETQYF. Full variable domain (missing parts from reference TRBV7-2 and TRBJ2-5): GAGVSQSPSNKVTEKGKDVELRCDPISGHTALYWYRQSLGQGLEFLIYFQGNSAPDKSGLPSDRFSAERTGGSVSTLTIQRTQQEDSAVYLCASSPRLEQETQYFGPGTRLLVL.

This clone was detected only a few times. This chain links TRBV9 with TRBJ2-5; a possible D gene is TRBD1 (6 bases). Per germline, CDR1 SGDLS and CDR2 YYNGEE. The V and J ends lost 0 bases and 5 bases respectively, with 14 bases between them. The CDR3 is made up of 15 amino acids. This CDR3 is CASSVDGTRAETQYF. The CDR3 bases are TGTGCCAGCAGCGTAGACGGGACACGGGCCGAGACCCAGTACTTC.

The chain carries TRBV5-8 and TRBJ2-6, with D perhaps matching TRBD1 (6 bases). The CDR3 contains 16 residues. Germline V gene lookup returns CDR1 SGHTS and CDR2 YDEGEE. V was clipped by 4 bases and J by 0 bases, with 11 bases between them. The CDR3 DNA reads TGTGCCAGCAGCCCGGACAGTACCTCTGGGGCCAACGTCCTGACTTTC. This codes for CASSPDSTSGANVLTF.

This chain uses TRBV19 with TRBJ2-1, with a possible D match to TRBD2 (6 bases). Germline V gene lookup returns CDR1 LNHDA and CDR2 SQIVND (reference sequence). The CDR3 is 15 amino acids. The ends were cut back, 3 bases at V and 5 bases at J, with 14 bases in the middle. CDR3 in amino acids: CASSMGLRWDNEQFF. The CDR3 DNA reads TGTGCCAGTAGTATGGGACTCCGGTGGGACAATGAGCAGTTCTTC.

This rearrangement joins TRBV28 to TRBJ1-4; 11 nucleotides match TRBD1. Germline assignment: CDR1 MDHEN and CDR2 SYDVKM. The CDR3 consists of 15 residues. J was trimmed by 7 bases and V by 5 bases; bases with no gene match: 6. CDR3 in amino acids: CASSRTGQGGEKLFF. In nucleotides, the CDR3 is TGTGCCAGCAGTAGGACGGGACAGGGGGGTGAAAAACTGTTTTTT.

This clone occurred once. The genes are TRBV7-2 and TRBJ2-3; 7 positions agree with TRBD2. The CDR3 runs to 15 residues. With V trimmed by 2 bases and J by 3 bases, 5 bases remained unmatched. Germline V gives CDR1 SGHTA, CDR2 FQGNSA. CDR3 in DNA: TGTGCCAGCAGCTTAATTTGGGGGGGAACAGATACGCAGTATTTT. Protein sequence: CASSLIWGGTDTQYF.

The CDR3 DNA reads as TGTGCCAGTAGTCCCACCGACAGGCCCGGCCAGTATTTT. Translation: CASSPTDRPGQYF. The J gene is TRBJ2-3, the V gene TRBV19; D may be TRBD1 (6 bases). Trimming took off 5 bases at V and 12 bases at J, with 18 bases between the two ends. CDR1 is LNHDA, CDR2 SQIVND, per germline (reference sequence). The CDR3 loop spans 13 amino acids.